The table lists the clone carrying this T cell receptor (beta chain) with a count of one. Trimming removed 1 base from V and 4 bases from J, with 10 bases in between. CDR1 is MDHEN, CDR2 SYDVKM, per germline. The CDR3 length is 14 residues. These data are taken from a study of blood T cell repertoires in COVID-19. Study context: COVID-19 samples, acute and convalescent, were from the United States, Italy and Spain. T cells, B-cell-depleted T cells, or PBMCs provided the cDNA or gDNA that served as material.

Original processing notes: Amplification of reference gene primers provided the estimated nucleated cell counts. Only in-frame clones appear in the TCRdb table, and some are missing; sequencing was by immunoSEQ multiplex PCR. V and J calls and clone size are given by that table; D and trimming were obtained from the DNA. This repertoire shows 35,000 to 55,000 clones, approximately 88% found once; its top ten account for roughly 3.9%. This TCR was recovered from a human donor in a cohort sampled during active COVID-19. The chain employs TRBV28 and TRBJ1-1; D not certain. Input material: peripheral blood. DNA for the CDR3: TGTGCCAGCAGTTTATCCGCGCCGGGCACTGAAGCTTTCTTT. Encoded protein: CASSLSAPGTEAFF.